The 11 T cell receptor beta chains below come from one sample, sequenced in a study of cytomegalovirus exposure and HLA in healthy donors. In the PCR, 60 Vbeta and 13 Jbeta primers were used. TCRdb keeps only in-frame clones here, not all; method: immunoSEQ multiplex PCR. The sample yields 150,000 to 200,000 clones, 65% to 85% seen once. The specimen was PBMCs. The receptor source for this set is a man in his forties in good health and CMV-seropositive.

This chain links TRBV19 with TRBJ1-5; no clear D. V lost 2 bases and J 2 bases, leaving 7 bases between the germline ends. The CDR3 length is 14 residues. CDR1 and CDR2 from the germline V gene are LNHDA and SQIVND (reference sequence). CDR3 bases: TGTGCCAGTAGTATAAGGGAGGGCAATCAGCCCCAGCATTTT. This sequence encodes CASSIREGNQPQHF.

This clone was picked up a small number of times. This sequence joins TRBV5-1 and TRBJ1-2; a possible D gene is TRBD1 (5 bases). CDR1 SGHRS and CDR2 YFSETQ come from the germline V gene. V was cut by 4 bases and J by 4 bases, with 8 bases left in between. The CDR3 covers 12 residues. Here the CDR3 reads CASSTDTYGYTF. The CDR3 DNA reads TGCGCCAGCAGCACGGACACCTATGGCTACACCTTC.

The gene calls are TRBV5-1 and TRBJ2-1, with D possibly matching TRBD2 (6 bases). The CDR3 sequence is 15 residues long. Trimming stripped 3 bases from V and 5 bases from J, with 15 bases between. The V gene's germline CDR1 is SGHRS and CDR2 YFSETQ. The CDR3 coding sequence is TGCGCCAGCAGCTCTAATCCGGGACTTAACAATGAGCAGTTCTTC. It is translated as CASSSNPGLNNEQFF.

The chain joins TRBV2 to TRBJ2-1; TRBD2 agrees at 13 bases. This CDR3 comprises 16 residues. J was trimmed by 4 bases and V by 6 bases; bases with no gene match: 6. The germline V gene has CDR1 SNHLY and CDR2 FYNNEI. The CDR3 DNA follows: TGTGCCAGCAGGGCGGGGACTAGCGGGAAGTACAATGAGCAGTTCTTC. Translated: CASRAGTSGKYNEQFF.

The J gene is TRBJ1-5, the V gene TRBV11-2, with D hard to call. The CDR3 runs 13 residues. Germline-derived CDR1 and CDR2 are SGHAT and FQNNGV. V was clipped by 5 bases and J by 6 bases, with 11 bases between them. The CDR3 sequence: CASSPGAGQPQHF. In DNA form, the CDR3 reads TGTGCCAGCAGCCCGGGAGCGGGTCAGCCCCAGCATTTT.

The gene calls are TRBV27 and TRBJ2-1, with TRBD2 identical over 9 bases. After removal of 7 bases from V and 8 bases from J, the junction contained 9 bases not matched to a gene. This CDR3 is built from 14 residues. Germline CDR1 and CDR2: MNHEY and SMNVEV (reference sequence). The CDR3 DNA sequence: TGTGCCAGCACCATAGCGGGAGCAATCGATGAGCAGTTCTTC. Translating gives CASTIAGAIDEQFF.

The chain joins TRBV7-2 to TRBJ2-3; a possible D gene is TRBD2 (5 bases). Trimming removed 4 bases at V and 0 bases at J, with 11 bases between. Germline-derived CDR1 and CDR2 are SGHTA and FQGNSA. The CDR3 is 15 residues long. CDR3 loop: CASSWLAQSTDTQYF. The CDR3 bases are TGTGCCAGCAGCTGGCTAGCACAAAGCACAGATACGCAGTATTTT.

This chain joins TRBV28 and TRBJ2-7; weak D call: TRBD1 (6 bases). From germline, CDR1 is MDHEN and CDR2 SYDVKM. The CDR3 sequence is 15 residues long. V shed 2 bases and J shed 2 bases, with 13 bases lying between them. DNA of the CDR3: TGTGCCAGCAGTTTACTTGCCAGGGGTACCTACGAGCAGTACTTC. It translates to CASSLLARGTYEQYF.

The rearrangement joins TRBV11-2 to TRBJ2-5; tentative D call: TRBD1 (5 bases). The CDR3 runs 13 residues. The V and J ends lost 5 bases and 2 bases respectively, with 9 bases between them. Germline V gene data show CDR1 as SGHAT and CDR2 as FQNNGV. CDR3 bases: TGTGCCAGCAGCCCCGGACATCAAGAGACCCAGTACTTC. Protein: CASSPGHQETQYF. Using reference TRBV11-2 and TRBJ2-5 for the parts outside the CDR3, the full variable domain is EAGVAQSPRYKIIEKRQSVAFWCNPISGHATLYWYQQILGQGPKLLIQFQNNGVVDDSQLPKDRFSAERLKGVDSTLKIQPAKLEDSAVYLCASSPGHQETQYFGPGTRLLVL.

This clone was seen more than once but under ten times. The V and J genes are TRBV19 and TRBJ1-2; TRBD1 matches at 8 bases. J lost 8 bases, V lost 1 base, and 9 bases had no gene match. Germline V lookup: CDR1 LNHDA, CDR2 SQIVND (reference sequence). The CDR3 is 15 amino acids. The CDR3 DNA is TGTGCCAGTAGTATAGGAGGACAGGGTACGCGGGGCTACACCTTC. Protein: CASSIGGQGTRGYTF.

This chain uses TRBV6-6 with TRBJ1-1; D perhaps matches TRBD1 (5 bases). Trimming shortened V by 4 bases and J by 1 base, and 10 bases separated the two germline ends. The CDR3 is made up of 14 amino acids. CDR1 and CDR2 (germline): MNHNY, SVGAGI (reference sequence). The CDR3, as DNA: TGTGCCAGCAGTTCTTCTGGACAGAACACTGAAGCTTTCTTT. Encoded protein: CASSSSGQNTEAFF.